This record covers a single T cell receptor (beta chain). What it recognizes is unknown. CDR3 length: 15 residues. Trimming shortened V by 5 bases and J by 6 bases, and 20 bases separated the two germline ends. CDR1 is SGHAT, CDR2 FQNNGV, per germline. Bulk TCR libraries used previously described methods and listed TCR primers. TCRdb ran MiXCR on the PCR reads and lists one entry per CDR3 protein. The table includes approximately 500,000 distinct CDR3 sequences, 20% to 25% detected once. The sample is drawn from a study of molecular identifiers for immune sequencing clone quantification. Overall study results and limits: Should identical TCR molecules share a barcode, the sizes of highly expanded clones could be underestimated. In CMV-specific effectors, clones above 20 copies held over 98% of molecules; naive, under 1%.

Sorted naive CD8 T cells were those defined as CD8+CD4-CCR7+CD45RA+. This receptor was identified in a human donor in good health. Some libraries in this study had Jurkat cell RNA spiked in. The sample consisted of naive CD8+ T cells from blood, with Jurkat cell RNA spiked in. Subset here: FACS-sorted CD8+CD4-CCR7+CD45RA+ naive T cells. The V call is TRBV11-2, the J call TRBJ2-7, with a weak D call TRBD2 (5 bases). CDR3 sequence (DNA): TGTGCCAGCAGCCTTATCCTAAGCGGACTCGGCGAGCAGTACTTC. Protein: CASSLILSGLGEQYF. The variable domain in full, with the rest retrieved from reference TRBV11-2 and TRBJ2-7, is EAGVAQSPRYKIIEKRQSVAFWCNPISGHATLYWYQQILGQGPKLLIQFQNNGVVDDSQLPKDRFSAERLKGVDSTLKIQPAKLEDSAVYLCASSLILSGLGEQYFGPGTRLTVT.